These T cell receptor beta chains were read from a single sample in a study of cytomegalovirus exposure and HLA in healthy donors. Sequencing used immunoSEQ multiplex PCR; TCRdb keeps in-frame clones, though not all of them. The sample has some 200,000 clones, about 90% seen once. Sequencing was carried out using PBMCs. These receptors were collected from a girl under three years old in good health and CMV-seronegative. Both conserved end residues are part of each CDR3. The D gene is left open where the match is weak. The size of a clone is reported for some rows only, either as once, few or many, or as a class for expanded clones.

J gene | D gene | clone size | V gene | CDR3 protein | CDR3 DNA
TRBJ1-5 | NA | NA | TRBV4-1 | CASSLPRGPQHF | TGTGCCAGCAGCCTCCCGCGCGGACCCCAGCATTTT
TRBJ2-7 | NA | NA | TRBV7-9 | CASSFAVYEQYF | TGTGCCAGCAGCTTTGCGGTTTACGAGCAGTACTTC
TRBJ2-7 | TRBD1 | once | TRBV18 | CASSPPGQRSYEQYF | TGTGCCAGCTCACCGCCGGGACAGAGGTCCTACGAGCAGTACTTC
TRBJ2-5 | TRBD1 | NA | TRBV10-2 | CASSESGQGARKETQYF | TGCGCCAGCAGTGAGTCCGGCCAGGGGGCGCGGAAAGAGACCCAGTACTTC
TRBJ2-1 | TRBD2 | NA | TRBV10-3 | CAISGAGGSNEQFF | TGTGCCATCAGCGGAGCGGGAGGCTCCAATGAGCAGTTCTTC
TRBJ2-5 | TRBD2 | NA | TRBV5-1 | CASSPASGGRETQYF | TGCGCCAGCAGCCCGGCTAGCGGGGGGCGGGAGACCCAGTACTTC
TRBJ2-7 | TRBD1 | NA | TRBV2 | CASRADRDDEQYF | TGTGCCAGCAGGGCGGACAGGGACGACGAGCAGTACTTC
TRBJ1-1 | TRBD1 | once | TRBV14 | CASSFGQGTEAFF | TGTGCCAGCAGTTTTGGACAGGGCACTGAAGCTTTCTTT
TRBJ1-3 | TRBD1 | NA | TRBV6-1 | CASSGVTGAGNTIYF | TGTGCCAGCAGCGGGGTGACAGGGGCTGGAAACACCATATATTTT
TRBJ2-5 | TRBD2 | once | TRBV5-1 | CASSLVSGGPTEETQYF | TGCGCCAGCAGCTTGGTTAGCGGGGGCCCAACGGAAGAGACCCAGTACTTC
TRBJ2-2 | NA | NA | TRBV7-9 | CASSQYTGELFF | TGTGCCAGCAGCCAATACACCGGGGAGCTGTTTTTT
TRBJ1-2 | NA | few | TRBV7-9 | CASSSRGRNYGYTF | TGTGCCAGCAGCTCTAGGGGCCGCAACTATGGCTACACCTTC
TRBJ2-1 | TRBD1 | NA | TRBV9 | CASRPGTARGPSSYNEQFF | TGTGCCAGCAGGCCGGGGACGGCAAGGGGGCCCAGCTCCTACAATGAGCAGTTCTTC
TRBJ1-5 | NA | few | TRBV27 | CASSSFSGVANQPQHF | TGTGCCAGCAGTTCTTTCTCAGGGGTAGCCAATCAGCCCCAGCATTTT
TRBJ2-1 | NA | NA | TRBV28 | CASSSVGGAHQNEQFF | TGTGCCAGCAGTTCCGTAGGGGGGGCGCACCAGAATGAGCAGTTCTTC
TRBJ1-6 | TRBD1 | few | TRBV30 | CAWSAGTEILYNSPLHF | TGTGCCTGGAGCGCCGGGACAGAAATACTTTATAATTCACCCCTCCACTTT
TRBJ1-5 | TRBD1 | once | TRBV2 | CASSEGGQGNQPQHF | TGTGCCAGCAGTGAAGGGGGACAGGGAAATCAGCCCCAGCATTTT
TRBJ2-3 | NA | NA | TRBV9 | CASSEQGSTDTQYF | TGTGCCAGCAGCGAGCAGGGGAGCACAGATACGCAGTATTTT
TRBJ2-1 | NA | NA | TRBV9 | CASSPFAGLKPNEQFF | TGTGCCAGCAGCCCGTTTGCCGGGTTAAAACCTAATGAGCAGTTCTTC
TRBJ2-7 | NA | NA | TRBV6-1 | CASSGMGHYEQYF | TGTGCCAGCTCTGGGATGGGGCACTACGAGCAGTACTTC
TRBJ2-7 | NA | NA | TRBV5-1 | CASSLGEPPYEQYF | TGCGCCAGCAGCTTGGGGGAGCCTCCCTACGAGCAGTACTTC
TRBJ1-2 | TRBD1 | NA | TRBV4-1 | CASSQPGQAPYGYTF | TGCGCCAGCAGCCAACCGGGACAGGCGCCTTATGGCTACACCTTC
TRBJ2-1 | TRBD2 | NA | TRBV5-8 | CASSVLAGTSGRPEQFF | TGTGCCAGCAGCGTTTTAGCCGGGACTAGCGGGAGGCCTGAGCAGTTCTTC
TRBJ2-7 | TRBD1 | NA | TRBV5-1 | CASSQGTGSYEQYF | TGCGCCAGCAGCCAAGGGACAGGGTCCTACGAGCAGTACTTC
TRBJ2-5 | TRBD2 | NA | TRBV5-1 | CASSLTSGIGKTQYF | TGCGCCAGCAGCTTGACTAGCGGGATCGGAAAGACCCAGTACTTC
TRBJ2-6 | NA | NA | TRBV19 | CASRQGAGANVLTF | TGTGCCAGTAGACAGGGAGCTGGGGCCAACGTCCTGACTTTC
TRBJ2-7 | NA | NA | TRBV27 | CASSLIGAGSYEQYF | TGTGCCAGCAGTTTAATCGGAGCGGGCTCATACGAGCAGTACTTC
TRBJ2-1 | NA | once | TRBV19 | CASRAETDHEQFF | TGTGCCAGTAGGGCGGAGACAGACCATGAGCAGTTCTTC
TRBJ1-3 | NA | NA | TRBV7-8 | CASSFTRTVSGNTIYF | TGTGCCAGCAGCTTCACTCGGACAGTCTCTGGAAACACCATATATTTT
TRBJ2-7 | TRBD2 | NA | TRBV2 | CASRAGDGPYEQYF | TGTGCCAGCAGGGCGGGGGACGGCCCCTACGAGCAGTACTTC
TRBJ2-7 | TRBD2 | few | TRBV6-1 | CATSGLRAGGRSYEQYF | TGTGCCACCAGTGGCCTTCGGGCGGGGGGGAGATCCTACGAGCAGTACTTC
TRBJ1-1 | TRBD1 | NA | TRBV28 | CASTTWTGANTEAFF | TGTGCCAGCACCACCTGGACAGGGGCGAACACTGAAGCTTTCTTT
TRBJ2-5 | TRBD1 | NA | TRBV20-1 | CSATGVGAQYF | TGCAGTGCGACAGGGGTGGGGGCCCAGTACTTC
TRBJ2-7 | TRBD1 | NA | TRBV7-8 | CASSLPGDRATFTYEQYF | TGTGCCAGCAGCTTACCCGGCGACAGGGCGACTTTCACCTACGAGCAGTACTTC
TRBJ1-2 | TRBD1 | NA | TRBV6-5 | CASSYSMQGGYGYTF | TGTGCCAGCAGTTACTCGATGCAGGGGGGATATGGCTACACCTTC
TRBJ2-3 | TRBD2 | NA | TRBV5-1 | CASSLGGGTDTQYF | TGCGCCAGCAGCCTCGGGGGGGGCACAGATACGCAGTATTTT
TRBJ2-1 | NA | NA | TRBV7-2 | CASSLLPASGEQFF | TGTGCCAGCAGCTTACTTCCGGCTAGTGGTGAGCAGTTCTTC
TRBJ1-2 | TRBD1 | NA | TRBV29-1 | CSASTGDYGYTF | TGCAGCGCATCGACAGGGGATTATGGCTACACCTTC
TRBJ1-2 | NA | NA | TRBV5-5 | CASSDGTYYGYTF | TGTGCCAGCAGCGACGGGACATACTATGGCTACACCTTC
TRBJ1-1 | NA | NA | TRBV4-1 | CASSQPTSRNNTEAFF | TGCGCCAGCAGCCAACCTACCTCGCGGAACAACACTGAAGCTTTCTTT
TRBJ1-5 | NA | NA | TRBV5-6 | CASSLVMGQRNNQPQHF | TGTGCCAGCAGCTTGGTTATGGGGCAGCGAAATAATCAGCCCCAGCATTTT
TRBJ1-1 | TRBD1 | few | TRBV2 | CASTDREGTEAFF | TGTGCCAGCACTGACAGGGAGGGCACTGAAGCTTTCTTT
TRBJ2-7 | TRBD2 | NA | TRBV18 | CASSPRTSGSVYEQYF | TGTGCCAGCTCACCCCGGACTAGCGGGAGTGTCTACGAGCAGTACTTC
TRBJ1-2 | NA | NA | TRBV5-4 | CASSPGTVDYTF | TGTGCCAGCAGCCCAGGGACTGTTGACTACACCTTC
TRBJ1-2 | TRBD1 | NA | TRBV19 | CASSGTPRGNYGYTF | TGTGCCAGTAGTGGTACGCCCAGGGGGAACTATGGCTACACCTTC
TRBJ1-4 | NA | NA | TRBV25-1 | CASSGPKGPNEKLFF | TGTGCCAGCAGTGGGCCTAAGGGGCCAAATGAAAAACTGTTTTTT
TRBJ1-2 | NA | NA | TRBV4-2 | CASSQEILTNYGYTF | TGTGCCAGCAGCCAAGAGATACTTACTAACTATGGCTACACCTTC
TRBJ2-7 | NA | few | TRBV29-1 | CSVDEGEAYEQYF | TGCAGCGTTGATGAAGGGGAAGCCTACGAGCAGTACTTC
TRBJ2-3 | NA | NA | TRBV7-8 | CASSLRTGLADTQYF | TGTGCCAGCAGCCTAAGAACAGGGTTGGCAGATACGCAGTATTTT
TRBJ2-5 | NA | NA | TRBV30 | CAWSPGETQYF | TGTGCCTGGAGTCCAGGGGAGACCCAGTACTTC
TRBJ1-5 | NA | NA | TRBV6-1 | CASSEGDYSNQPQHF | TGTGCCAGCAGTGAAGGAGATTATAGCAATCAGCCCCAGCATTTT
TRBJ1-2 | NA | NA | TRBV7-8 | CASSLLSDGYTF | TGTGCCAGCAGCTTATTGTCAGATGGCTACACCTTC
TRBJ1-4 | TRBD1 | NA | TRBV30 | CAWTTGANEKLFF | TGTGCCTGGACCACAGGGGCTAATGAAAAACTGTTTTTT
TRBJ2-7 | NA | NA | TRBV27 | CASATGPASYEQYF | TGTGCCAGCGCCACCGGGCCTGCTAGCTACGAGCAGTACTTC